The rows below give T cell receptor beta chains drawn from one sample of a study of graft-versus-host responses after intestinal transplantation. Here immunoSEQ multiplex PCR was the method, and the copy in TCRdb shows in-frame clones only, minus some. Among 60,000 to 75,000 clones listed, around 90% were seen once. Sequenced material: ileum tissue, taken less than 400 days after transplant. Source of these receptors: a human patient who received an intestinal transplant, so some T cells may come from the graft donor. The conserved cysteine and the conserved F or W are not part of the CDR3 here. Fields, in order: J gene, V gene, CDR3 protein.

j_call: TRBJ2-7; v_call: TRBV28; cdr3_aa: ASSSGAVTYEQY
j_call: TRBJ2-5; v_call: TRBV6-5; cdr3_aa: ASSTSGGPQETQY
j_call: TRBJ1-2; v_call: TRBV5-4; cdr3_aa: ASSLAVDGGYT
j_call: TRBJ2-7; v_call: TRBV2; cdr3_aa: ASSGLAGYEQY
j_call: TRBJ1-2; v_call: TRBV28; cdr3_aa: ASSPDRVKGYT
j_call: TRBJ2-1; v_call: TRBV6-5; cdr3_aa: ASNRLAGNNEQF
j_call: TRBJ2-3; v_call: TRBV21-1; cdr3_aa: ASSKMAEVDTQY
j_call: TRBJ2-3; v_call: TRBV4-2; cdr3_aa: ASSQDSGGAPDTQY
j_call: TRBJ2-1; v_call: TRBV2; cdr3_aa: ASSYRVVYNEQF
j_call: TRBJ2-5; v_call: TRBV29-1; cdr3_aa: SVGVQQETQY
j_call: TRBJ2-3; v_call: TRBV10-2; cdr3_aa: ASSRDSTDTQY
j_call: TRBJ1-2; v_call: TRBV6-6; cdr3_aa: ASTRRSYGYT
j_call: TRBJ2-2; v_call: TRBV7-3; cdr3_aa: ASSFSWDRGRADTGELF
j_call: TRBJ2-2; v_call: TRBV4-2; cdr3_aa: ASSQAWGTGELF
j_call: TRBJ2-2; v_call: TRBV19; cdr3_aa: ASSIQGDTGELF
j_call: TRBJ2-4; v_call: TRBV5-7; cdr3_aa: ASSLPGKNIQY
j_call: TRBJ2-7; v_call: TRBV6-6; cdr3_aa: ASSYQGPRQQY
j_call: TRBJ2-7; v_call: TRBV4-1; cdr3_aa: ASRRGLYGRGSREQY
j_call: TRBJ2-1; v_call: TRBV7-6; cdr3_aa: ASSPGTGNNEQF
j_call: TRBJ2-1; v_call: TRBV29-1; cdr3_aa: SVASGIKNEQF
j_call: TRBJ2-7; v_call: TRBV25-1; cdr3_aa: ASSDPPPYEQY
j_call: TRBJ2-3; v_call: TRBV7-9; cdr3_aa: ASSLTGGTDTQY
j_call: TRBJ1-6; v_call: TRBV11-1; cdr3_aa: ASSLARGHGNSPLH
j_call: TRBJ1-2; v_call: TRBV5-6; cdr3_aa: ASSLARDIPPRDGYT
j_call: TRBJ2-5; v_call: TRBV27; cdr3_aa: ASSLSRGQETQY
j_call: TRBJ2-1; v_call: TRBV6-1; cdr3_aa: ASSEFSTGLVSYNEQF
j_call: TRBJ1-2; v_call: TRBV29-1; cdr3_aa: SVEDFLGYGYT
j_call: TRBJ2-5; v_call: TRBV10-1; cdr3_aa: ASRDLGGETQY
j_call: TRBJ2-2; v_call: TRBV9; cdr3_aa: ASSDGRGQTNTGELF
j_call: TRBJ2-7; v_call: TRBV6-6; cdr3_aa: ATNPGFSYEQY
j_call: TRBJ1-5; v_call: TRBV6-5; cdr3_aa: ASGPFNQPQH
j_call: -; v_call: TRBV13; cdr3_aa: ASSVRDSSYEQY
j_call: TRBJ2-1; v_call: TRBV18; cdr3_aa: ASSPGNYNEQF
j_call: TRBJ2-5; v_call: TRBV4-1; cdr3_aa: ASSLAGGPPETQY
j_call: TRBJ1-2; v_call: TRBV12-5; cdr3_aa: ASGFNLPGQGFRGNYGYT
j_call: TRBJ2-2; v_call: TRBV5-1; cdr3_aa: ASSLAMSSSRELF
j_call: TRBJ2-5; v_call: TRBV28; cdr3_aa: ASRGDREEETQY
j_call: TRBJ1-5; v_call: TRBV5-6; cdr3_aa: ASSLAGGTGRVDQPQH
j_call: -; v_call: TRBV5-1; cdr3_aa: ASSLGAAGAYEQY
j_call: TRBJ2-1; v_call: TRBV6-6; cdr3_aa: ASSYSSGWENEQF
j_call: TRBJ2-5; v_call: TRBV6-1; cdr3_aa: ASSEARTSGGRKETQY
j_call: TRBJ2-5; v_call: TRBV6-1; cdr3_aa: ASSEMGEGETQY
j_call: TRBJ2-7; v_call: TRBV15; cdr3_aa: ATAAGTSAYEQY
j_call: TRBJ2-1; v_call: TRBV9; cdr3_aa: ASSVKPDYPNEQF
j_call: TRBJ2-3; v_call: TRBV5-1; cdr3_aa: ASSSRRTTDTQY
j_call: TRBJ2-3; v_call: TRBV7-2; cdr3_aa: ASSLRASGGTDTQY
j_call: TRBJ1-3; v_call: TRBV5-1; cdr3_aa: ASSSRSQGASGNTIY
j_call: TRBJ2-7; v_call: TRBV4-2; cdr3_aa: ASSQEPSGSYEQY
j_call: TRBJ2-7; v_call: TRBV6-1; cdr3_aa: ASRTGSYEQY
j_call: TRBJ1-2; v_call: TRBV7-9; cdr3_aa: ASSLAHRQGVAYGYT
j_call: TRBJ1-5; v_call: TRBV11-3; cdr3_aa: ASSAGTVNQPQH
j_call: TRBJ2-1; v_call: TRBV9; cdr3_aa: ASSAGSQGAYNEQF
j_call: TRBJ2-1; v_call: TRBV6-5; cdr3_aa: ATGGRADNNEQF
j_call: TRBJ2-7; v_call: TRBV7-3; cdr3_aa: ASSFLRLAGEIHSYEQY
j_call: TRBJ2-5; v_call: TRBV11-2; cdr3_aa: ASSFRETQY
j_call: TRBJ1-2; v_call: TRBV6-1; cdr3_aa: ATRKMTGGEYGYT
j_call: TRBJ2-1; v_call: TRBV6-1; cdr3_aa: ASSEVAGLGEQF
j_call: TRBJ2-7; v_call: TRBV6-5; cdr3_aa: ASSHTGSYEQY
j_call: TRBJ2-5; v_call: TRBV6-1; cdr3_aa: ASSEYATGGRETQY